These 12 T cell receptor beta chains were sequenced from one sample in a study of blood T cell repertoires in COVID-19. The table came from immunoSEQ multiplex PCR; TCRdb's copy has only in-frame clones and leaves some out. The sample lists 400,000 or so clones; 80% to 95% were seen once. The sample was PBMCs or T cells enriched from blood (not recorded which). Receptor source: a young man who had recovered from COVID-19.

This chain connects TRBV6-5 to TRBJ2-4; 7 bases line up with TRBD2. CDR1 is MNHEY and CDR2 is SVGAGI in the germline V gene. The V segment lost 5 bases and the J segment 6 bases; nucleotides outside the gene matches: 4. There are 13 residues in the CDR3. CDR3 protein: CASSPGGGNIQYF. The CDR3 DNA reads as TGTGCCAGCAGTCCAGGCGGGGGAAACATTCAGTACTTC.

The chain employs TRBV9 and TRBJ2-3; 8 nucleotides agree with TRBD2. This CDR3 has 15 amino acids. Germline values: CDR1 SGDLS, CDR2 YYNGEE. V dropped 4 bases and J dropped 4; count of bases not matched to a gene: 8. In DNA, the CDR3 is TGTGCCAGCAGCCCCGGGGGGGGGCGCCCAGATACGCAGTATTTT. Amino acids: CASSPGGGRPDTQYF.

Only a few counts were recorded for this clone. CDR3 region: CASSLGGHRASGTEAFF. In DNA, the CDR3 is TGCGCCAGCAGCTTGGGTGGCCACAGGGCTTCTGGCACTGAAGCTTTCTTT. The V and J genes are TRBV5-1 and TRBJ1-1, with a possible D match to TRBD1 (6 bases). CDR3 length: 17 amino acids. V was clipped by 0 bases and J by 4 bases, with 19 bases between them. The germline CDR1 and CDR2 sequences are SGHRS and YFSETQ.

V is TRBV4-1 and J is TRBJ1-5; the D gene is possibly TRBD1 (5 bases). Trimming removed 4 bases from V and 0 bases from J, with 10 bases in between. The CDR3 has 15 residues. The V gene's germline CDR1 is MGHRA and CDR2 YSYEKL. CDR3 sequence reads: CASSPRVDSNQPQHF. In DNA, the CDR3 is TGCGCCAGCAGCCCCAGGGTGGATAGCAATCAGCCCCAGCATTTT.

This chain joins TRBV4-1 and TRBJ1-1, with D perhaps matching TRBD1 (6 bases). The V gene lost 1 base and the J gene lost 6 bases, with 15 bases spanning the gap. Germline V gives CDR1 MGHRA, CDR2 YSYEKL. The CDR3 extends over 15 amino acids. The DNA for the CDR3 is TGCGCCAGCAGCCAAGCGCTGGCAGGGGTCGCTGAAGCTTTCTTT. As protein: CASSQALAGVAEAFF.

This chain links TRBV19 with TRBJ2-4; 8 bases agree with TRBD1. V was pared by 5 bases and J by 7 bases, with 13 bases of the junction left unmatched. Germline CDR1 and CDR2: LNHDA and SQIVND (reference sequence). CDR3 length: 16 amino acids. CDR3 bases: TGTGCCAGTAGTGCGGCGGTGACAGGGGATAGGAACATTCAGTACTTC. It yields the protein CASSAAVTGDRNIQYF.

This clone was detected ten times or more. The V gene is TRBV18, the J gene TRBJ2-7; D is possibly TRBD2 (7 bases). The CDR3 extends over 16 amino acids. Germline-derived CDR1 and CDR2 are KGHSH and LQKENI. V gave up 3 bases and J gave up 7 bases, with 22 bases separating them. The CDR3 loop reads CASSPRGGVGMNEQYF. CDR3 coding DNA: TGTGCCAGCTCACCTAGGGGGGGCGTAGGTATGAATGAGCAGTACTTC.

This rearrangement joins TRBV3-1 (or the pseudogene TRBV3-2) to TRBJ1-6; D is unresolved. The CDR3 is 15 amino acids. Trimming took 2 bases from V and 5 from J, leaving 10 bases between them. From germline, CDR1 is LGHDT and CDR2 YNNKEL (reference sequence). The CDR3 DNA sequence: TGTGCCAGCAGCCAACTAGGATCGGATAATTCACCCCTCCACTTT. Translation gives CASSQLGSDNSPLHF.

V gene TRBV27 combines with J gene TRBJ1-1, with D perhaps matching TRBD1 (6 bases). The V gene's germline CDR1 is MNHEY and CDR2 SMNVEV (reference sequence). There are 14 residues in the CDR3. Trimming stripped 5 bases from V and 4 bases from J, with 14 bases between. The CDR3 DNA reads as TGTGCCAGCAGTGTCCTACAGGGCTCCACTGAAGCTTTCTTT. Its protein is CASSVLQGSTEAFF.

This chain links TRBV30 with TRBJ1-5; D is uncertain. Trimming left V 3 bases short and J 1 base short, with 13 bases between. Germline V CDR1 and CDR2: GTSNPN, SVGIG (reference sequence). CDR3 size: 15 residues. CDR3 in amino acids: CAWSPSRKSNQPQHF. Here the CDR3 DNA reads TGTGCCTGGAGCCCCTCCAGGAAGAGCAATCAGCCCCAGCATTTT.

The chain carries TRBV5-8 and TRBJ1-4; 8 nucleotides align to TRBD1. The V gene end was trimmed by 2 bases and the J gene end by 5 bases; junction bases not matched to a gene: 2. From germline, CDR1 is SGHTS and CDR2 YDEGEE. This CDR3 has 14 residues. CDR3 amino acids: CASSFTGGNEKLFF. In DNA form, the CDR3 reads TGTGCCAGCAGCTTCACAGGGGGGAATGAAAAACTGTTTTTT.

The rearrangement joins TRBV5-4 to TRBJ1-1, with D tentatively TRBD1 (5 bases). The CDR3 contains 13 residues. V was cut by 0 bases and J by 8 bases, with 11 bases left in between. Germline V gene sequence: CDR1 SGHNT, CDR2 YYREEE (reference sequence). CDR3 loop: CASSLVGGAEAFF. Written as DNA, the CDR3 is TGTGCCAGCAGCTTGGTAGGCGGGGCAGAAGCTTTCTTT.